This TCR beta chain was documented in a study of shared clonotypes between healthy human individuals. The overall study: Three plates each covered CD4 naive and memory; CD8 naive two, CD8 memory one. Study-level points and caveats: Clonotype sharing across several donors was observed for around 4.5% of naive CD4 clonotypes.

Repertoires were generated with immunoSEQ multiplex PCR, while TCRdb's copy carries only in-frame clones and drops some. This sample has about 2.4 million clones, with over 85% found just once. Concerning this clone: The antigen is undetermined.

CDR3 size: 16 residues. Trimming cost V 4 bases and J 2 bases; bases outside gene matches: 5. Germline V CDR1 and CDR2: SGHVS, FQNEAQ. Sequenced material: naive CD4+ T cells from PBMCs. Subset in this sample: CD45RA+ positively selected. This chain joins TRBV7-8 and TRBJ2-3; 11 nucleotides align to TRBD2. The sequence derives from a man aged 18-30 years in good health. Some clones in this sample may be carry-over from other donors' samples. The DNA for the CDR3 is TGTGCCAGCAGCTCCGGACTAGCGGGTTACACAGATACGCAGTATTTT. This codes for CASSSGLAGYTDTQYF. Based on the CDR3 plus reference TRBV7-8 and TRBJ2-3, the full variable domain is GAGVSQSPRYKVAKRGQDVALRCDPISGHVSLFWYQQALGQGPEFLTYFQNEAQLDKSGLPSDRFFAERPEGSVSTLKIQRTQQEDSAVYLCASSSGLAGYTDTQYFGPGTRLTVL.